This TCR beta chain was retrieved from a study of blood T cell repertoires in COVID-19. From germline, CDR1 is SNHLY and CDR2 FYNNEI. The CDR3 has 13 residues. Authors' data handling: Reference gene primer amplification gave nucleated cell count estimates. This table comes from immunoSEQ multiplex PCR, and its TCRdb copy is limited to in-frame clones, with some not included. V and J calls and clone size are as listed in that table; D and trimming were resolved from the DNA. The sample has 150,000 to 200,000 clones, 80% to 90% seen once. Cohorts were determined from participant-reported clinical history.

This clonotype was sampled from a woman in her 40s with acute COVID-19. The chain couples TRBV2 to TRBJ2-5; 8 bases are a match to TRBD2. Specimen: PBMCs or T cells enriched from blood (not recorded which). The CDR3 region has the DNA TGTTCATCCAGCGGGGGCCCCCAAGAGACCCAGTACTTC. Protein sequence: CSSSGGPQETQYF. Drawing the rest from reference TRBV2 and TRBJ2-5, the complete variable domain is EPEVTQTPSHQVTQMGQEVILRCVPISNHLYFYWYRQILGQKVEFLVSFYNNEISEKSEIFDDQFSVERPDGSNFTLKIRSTKLEDSAMYFCSSSGGPQETQYFGPGTRLLVL.